Listed here are 31 T cell receptor beta chains from one sample, sequenced in a study of CD8+ T cells in alopecia areata. cDNA reverse transcribed from extracted RNA served as the sequencing template. Generated by immunoSEQ multiplex PCR, the TCRdb table keeps only in-frame clones and is missing some. In the table there are around 140,000 clones, around 51% of which are singletons. This specimen consisted of CD4+ T cells sorted from blood, obtained at week 0. Receptors originate from a human donor with alopecia areata.

The rearrangement joins TRBV9 to TRBJ2-1, with 7 positions matching TRBD2. Looked up from germline, CDR1 is SGDLS and CDR2 is YYNGEE. The CDR3 is made up of 14 amino acids. The ends lost 0 bases at V and 6 bases at J; junction bases unmatched: 3. This chain's CDR3 is CASSVVGGSNEQFF. CDR3 coding DNA: TGTGCCAGCAGCGTAGTAGGCGGGAGCAATGAGCAGTTCTTC.

The rearrangement joins TRBV7-2 to TRBJ1-1; 7 bases line up with TRBD1. Germline CDR1 is SGHTA and CDR2 is FQGNSA. This CDR3 is 14 amino acids long. Trimming at V came to 2 bases and at J to 4 bases, leaving 4 bases not matched to a gene. CDR3 amino acids: CASSLRAGGTEAFF. DNA for the CDR3: TGTGCCAGCAGCTTAAGGGCAGGGGGCACTGAAGCTTTCTTT.

This chain links TRBV7-2 with TRBJ2-2; D not resolved. This CDR3 has 14 amino acids. The germline V gene has CDR1 SGHTA and CDR2 FQGNSA. Trimming took 6 bases from V and 1 from J, leaving 9 bases between them. CDR3 coding DNA: TGTGCCAGCAGAGGTCAGGTGAACACCGGGGAGCTGTTTTTT. This codes for CASRGQVNTGELFF.

This clone was seen only a few times. The V gene is TRBV7-2, the J gene TRBJ2-2; D may match TRBD1 or TRBD2 (5 bases each). CDR3 length equals 15 residues. The V and J ends lost 1 base and 5 bases respectively, with 11 bases between them. Germline CDR1 SGHTA, CDR2 FQGNSA. The CDR3 region has the DNA TGTGCCAGCAGCTTAGACGGGGCGGCGACCGGGGAGCTGTTTTTT. Translation gives CASSLDGAATGELFF.

The V call is TRBV7-9, the J call TRBJ2-5; unclear D gene. The CDR3 spans 14 residues. From germline, CDR1 is SEHNR and CDR2 FQNEAQ (reference sequence). Trimming shortened V by 3 bases and J by 7 bases, and 15 bases separated the two germline ends. The chain's CDR3 is CASSFSDHSGTQYF. The DNA of the CDR3 is TGTGCCAGCAGCTTCTCGGACCACTCGGGGACCCAGTACTTC.

This clone was seen a single time. The J gene is TRBJ1-2, the V gene TRBV30; no definite D call. The length of the CDR3 is 11 residues. Between the trimmed V and J ends, which lost 5 bases and 8 bases, there was a span of 12 bases. CDR1 is GTSNPN and CDR2 is SVGIG in the germline V gene (reference sequence). Here the CDR3 reads CAWGVGGGYTF. The CDR3 coding sequence is TGTGCCTGGGGGGTAGGCGGAGGCTACACCTTC.

This clone is a singleton in its sample. The chain is built from TRBV2 and TRBJ1-5, with 9 bases that match TRBD1. V lost 8 bases, J lost 5 bases, and 4 bases stayed unmatched. CDR3 size: 13 residues. The germline CDR1 and CDR2 sequences are SNHLY and FYNNEI. This CDR3 reads CASYRDRDQPQHF. The CDR3 coding sequence is TGTGCCAGCTACCGGGACAGGGATCAGCCCCAGCATTTT.

The J gene is TRBJ2-5, the V gene TRBV6-6; tentative D call: TRBD1 (6 bases). The CDR3 runs 13 residues. The V gene's germline CDR1 is MNHNY and CDR2 SVGAGI (reference sequence). V was clipped by 8 bases and J by 4 bases, with 14 bases between them. The CDR3 bases are TGTGCCAGCGGGCAGGGGAATAGAGAGACCCAGTACTTC. This encodes CASGQGNRETQYF.

This clone was counted a few times. The V and J genes are TRBV18 and TRBJ1-1; TRBD1 is a possible D gene (5 bases). There are 14 residues in the CDR3. V shed 6 bases and J shed 4 bases, with 15 bases lying between them. Germline CDR1 KGHSH, CDR2 LQKENI. CDR3 protein: CASSPTSGRTEAFF. CDR3 DNA: TGTGCCAGCTCCCCCACCTCAGGGCGCACTGAAGCTTTCTTT.

In this sample, this clone turned up a few times. This sequence joins TRBV7-3 and TRBJ2-2, with 8 nucleotides matching TRBD2. From germline, CDR1 is SGHTA and CDR2 FQGTGA. This CDR3 region has 16 residues. V lost 1 base, J lost 6 bases, and 7 bases stayed unmatched. DNA of the CDR3: TGTGCCAGCAGCTTAAATGGCGGGAGGTCGGCCGGGGAGCTGTTTTTT. Translation: CASSLNGGRSAGELFF.

The chain couples TRBV14 to TRBJ1-1, with TRBD1 matching over 9 bases. The germline V gene has CDR1 SGHDN and CDR2 FVKESK. The CDR3 sequence is 13 residues long. Germline trimming cut 6 bases from V and 4 bases from J; bases unmatched to any gene: 3. CDR3 protein: CASRRQGGTEAFF. Here the CDR3 DNA reads TGTGCCAGCAGGCGACAGGGGGGCACTGAAGCTTTCTTT.

This chain connects TRBV30 to TRBJ1-2; D call uncertain. Trimming stripped 2 bases from V and 2 bases from J, with 3 bases between. Germline V gene data show CDR1 as GTSNPN and CDR2 as SVGIG (reference sequence). The CDR3 extends over 11 amino acids. The CDR3 DNA sequence: TGTGCCTGGAGTTTCAACTATGGCTACACCTTC. Protein sequence: CAWSFNYGYTF.

A few counts support this clone. This CDR3 reads CASSSGPSAFF. The CDR3 nucleotides read TGTGCCAGCAGCTCGGGACCTTCAGCTTTCTTT. The J gene is TRBJ1-1, the V gene TRBV7-2; D is possibly TRBD1 (5 bases). Germline V gene lookup returns CDR1 SGHTA and CDR2 FQGNSA. V was clipped by 4 bases and J by 10 bases, with 10 bases between them. The length of the CDR3 is 11 residues. Full variable domain (outside the CDR3, taken from reference TRBV7-2 and TRBJ1-1): GAGVSQSPSNKVTEKGKDVELRCDPISGHTALYWYRQSLGQGLEFLIYFQGNSAPDKSGLPSDRFSAERTGGSVSTLTIQRTQQEDSAVYLCASSSGPSAFFGQGTRLTVV.

Worth noting for this clone: In the same sample, other DNA sequences code for this CDR3. The J gene is TRBJ1-5, the V gene TRBV30; D might be TRBD1 (5 bases). The germline CDR1 and CDR2 sequences are GTSNPN and SVGIG (reference sequence). V lost 0 bases and J lost 6, with 9 bases in between. This CDR3 is built from 13 residues. CDR3 in amino acids: CAWSVKGSQPQHF. The CDR3 coding sequence is TGTGCCTGGAGTGTAAAGGGGAGTCAGCCCCAGCATTTT.

This clone was counted only a few times. The chain joins TRBV5-4 to TRBJ2-1, with 8 bases that match TRBD2. V was pared by 0 bases and J by 2 bases, with 7 bases of the junction left unmatched. Germline V CDR1 and CDR2: SGHNT, YYREEE (reference sequence). The CDR3 is made up of 17 amino acids. CDR3 nucleotides: TGTGCCAGCAGCTTGGGGGGACTAGGCCCTACCTACAATGAGCAGTTCTTC. Translating it yields CASSLGGLGPTYNEQFF.

Concerning this clone itself: Other nucleotide sequences from this sample produce the same CDR3. The genes are TRBV15 and TRBJ1-3; the D is unclear. Deletions cut 2 bases from V and 0 bases from J, with 2 bases between. Germline lookup yields CDR1 LNHNV and CDR2 YYDKDF (reference sequence). The CDR3 has 13 amino acids. CDR3 sequence reads: CATSRTSGNTIYF. In DNA form, the CDR3 reads TGTGCCACCAGCAGAACCTCTGGAAACACCATATATTTT. The entire variable domain, with the rest obtained from reference TRBV15 and TRBJ1-3, is as follows: DAMVIQNPRYQVTQFGKPVTLSCSQTLNHNVMYWYQQKSSQAPKLLFHYYDKDFNNEADTPDNFQSRRPNTSFCFLDIRSPGLGDTAMYLCATSRTSGNTIYFGEGSWLTVV.

V and J are TRBV28 and TRBJ2-3; 10 bases are a match to TRBD2. The CDR3 has 16 residues. Germline values: CDR1 MDHEN, CDR2 SYDVKM. V lost 6 bases to trimming and J lost 1 base; unmatched junction nucleotides: 7. Written as DNA, the CDR3 is TGTGCCAGCAGGCCCTACGGGACTAGCGGCACAGATACGCAGTATTTT. Protein sequence: CASRPYGTSGTDTQYF.

The chain has TRBV4-1 and TRBJ2-5; possible D gene TRBD1, 5 bases. V was clipped by 3 bases and J by 2 bases, with 7 bases between them. Germline values: CDR1 MGHRA, CDR2 YSYEKL. The CDR3 consists of 13 residues. CDR3 coding DNA: TGCGCCAGCAGCCAGACAGAGCAAGAGACCCAGTACTTC. Its translation: CASSQTEQETQYF.

The V gene is TRBV7-2, the J gene TRBJ2-7; D is ambiguous. Germline V gene sequence: CDR1 SGHTA, CDR2 FQGNSA. The CDR3 is 15 amino acids. V was clipped by 1 base and J by 5 bases, with 15 bases between them. The CDR3 spells CASSLGVAPGHEQYF. The CDR3 nucleotides are TGTGCCAGCAGCTTAGGAGTGGCCCCGGGTCACGAGCAGTACTTC.

V gene TRBV6-1 combines with J gene TRBJ1-4, with unresolved D. This CDR3 is 14 amino acids long. Germline CDR1 is MNHNS and CDR2 is SASEGT. The V and J ends lost 3 bases and 0 bases respectively, with 5 bases between them. CDR3 region: CASSERATNEKLFF. The CDR3 nucleotides read TGTGCCAGCAGTGAGAGAGCAACTAATGAAAAACTGTTTTTT.

This clone was counted a single time. V gene TRBV19 combines with J gene TRBJ1-1; possibly TRBD1 for D (5 bases). Looked up from germline, CDR1 is LNHDA and CDR2 is SQIVND (reference sequence). This CDR3 region has 14 residues. The V gene lost 4 bases and the J gene lost 0 bases, with 9 bases spanning the gap. The CDR3 nucleotides are TGTGCCAGTAGTACCGGACAAATGAACACTGAAGCTTTCTTT. Protein: CASSTGQMNTEAFF.

This clone was recorded a few times. The chain joins TRBV30 to TRBJ1-2; D not resolved. V gave up 3 bases and J gave up 5 bases, with 7 bases separating them. Germline CDR1 and CDR2: GTSNPN and SVGIG (reference sequence). The CDR3 spans 11 residues. DNA for the CDR3: TGTGCCTGGAGCAATCCGTATGGCTACACCTTC. Translation gives CAWSNPYGYTF.

This clone was recorded only once. This CDR3 reads CAWSPLYTEAFF. The DNA of the CDR3 is TGTGCCTGGAGTCCCTTATACACTGAAGCTTTCTTT. This chain joins TRBV30 and TRBJ1-1; D remains unclear. Deletions cut 2 bases from V and 3 bases from J, with 7 bases between. The CDR3 contains 12 residues. Germline V lookup: CDR1 GTSNPN, CDR2 SVGIG (reference sequence).

This clone was detected only a few times. The rearrangement links TRBV29-1 to TRBJ2-3; a possible D gene is TRBD1 (6 bases). Per the germline V gene, CDR1 is SQVTM and CDR2 is ANQGSEA. V was cut by 8 bases and J by 6 bases, with 15 bases left in between. The CDR3 covers 12 residues. CDR3 nucleotide sequence: TGCAGCTCCGGACAGCTAGGGGATACGCAGTATTTT. Its protein is CSSGQLGDTQYF.

This chain links TRBV15 with TRBJ1-2, with D possibly being TRBD1 (6 bases). Trimming stripped 5 bases from V and 8 bases from J, with 12 bases between. Germline CDR1 LNHNV, CDR2 YYDKDF (reference sequence). The length of the CDR3 is 12 residues. The CDR3 here is CATSETGWGYTF. In nucleotides, the CDR3 is TGTGCCACCAGCGAAACAGGGTGGGGCTACACCTTC.

This sequence joins TRBV7-2 and TRBJ2-7; D might be TRBD2 (6 bases). CDR3 length equals 13 residues. The V and J ends lost 5 bases and 4 bases respectively, with 12 bases between them. CDR1 and CDR2 (germline): SGHTA, FQGNSA. CDR3 region: CASSPDYSYEQYF. CDR3 DNA sequence: TGTGCCAGCAGCCCGGACTATAGTTACGAGCAGTACTTC. Combining the CDR3 with reference TRBV7-2 and TRBJ2-7 gives the whole variable domain GAGVSQSPSNKVTEKGKDVELRCDPISGHTALYWYRQSLGQGLEFLIYFQGNSAPDKSGLPSDRFSAERTGGSVSTLTIQRTQQEDSAVYLCASSPDYSYEQYFGPGTRLTVT.

The chain recombines TRBV27 with TRBJ1-1; TRBD1 matches at 7 bases. Germline CDR1 and CDR2: MNHEY and SMNVEV (reference sequence). This CDR3 is built from 11 residues. Trimming took 8 bases from V and 6 from J; bases not matched to a gene: 3. CDR3 nucleotides: TGTGCCAGCGCCAGGGGGGCTGAAGCTTTCTTT. It yields the protein CASARGAEAFF.

This chain links TRBV7-9 with TRBJ2-1; D possibly corresponds to TRBD1 (5 bases). The CDR3 runs 15 residues. V lost 8 bases and J lost 1, with 15 bases in between. Germline loops: CDR1 SEHNR, CDR2 FQNEAQ (reference sequence). The CDR3 sequence: CASGSQGFSYNEQFF. As DNA, the CDR3 is TGTGCCAGCGGATCCCAGGGTTTTTCCTACAATGAGCAGTTCTTC.

This chain uses TRBV29-1 with TRBJ2-3; D might be TRBD2 (5 bases). Between the trimmed V and J ends, which lost 0 bases and 0 bases, there was a span of 13 bases. Germline V gene lookup returns CDR1 SQVTM and CDR2 ANQGSEA. There are 16 residues in the CDR3. The CDR3 sequence: CSVEDLQASSTDTQYF. The CDR3 nucleotides read TGCAGCGTTGAAGATCTTCAGGCTAGCAGCACAGATACGCAGTATTTT.

This clone was seen a few times. V is TRBV18 and J is TRBJ2-4; TRBD2 matches at 14 bases. CDR3 length equals 15 residues. Germline CDR1 and CDR2: KGHSH and LQKENI. The junction had 0 bases not matched to a gene; V was cut back by 3 bases and J by 5 bases. The CDR3 loop is CASSPGLAGENIQYF. CDR3 nucleotides: TGTGCCAGCTCACCGGGACTAGCGGGGGAAAACATTCAGTACTTC. The full variable domain, with the rest looked up from reference TRBV18 and TRBJ2-4, is NAGVMQNPRHLVRRRGQEARLRCSPMKGHSHVYWYRQLPEEGLKFMVYLQKENIIDESGMPKERFSAEFPKEGPSILRIQQVVRGDSAAYFCASSPGLAGENIQYFGAGTRLSVL.

V and J are TRBV30 and TRBJ1-2, with D perhaps TRBD1 (6 bases). The V end lost 5 bases, the J end lost 8 bases, and 12 bases lay between the germline ends. Germline V gives CDR1 GTSNPN, CDR2 SVGIG (reference sequence). CDR3 length: 11 residues. CDR3 in amino acids: CAWSSGGGYTF. The CDR3 bases are TGTGCCTGGTCGTCCGGGGGCGGCTACACCTTC.